This TCR beta chain is from a study of T cell responses to AZD1222 COVID-19 vaccine. Whole-study context: Whether given at about 4 or about 12 weeks, second doses were pooled. Study-wide points: Nearly half of spike-specific TCRs reportedly go after variant regions that carry no mutations. Every sample of the repertoires postdated the peak T cell response. Following two doses of AZD1222, Spike-specific TCR breadth and depth rose.

Only in-frame clones appear in the TCRdb table, and some are missing; sequencing was by immunoSEQ multiplex PCR. This table holds 200,000 or so clones, approximately 92% found once. Remarks on this clone: The antigen remains undetermined.

This CDR3 has 14 amino acids. Trimming left V 5 bases short and J 4 bases short, with 13 bases between. Germline-derived CDR1 and CDR2 are MNHNY and SVGAGI (reference sequence). The genes are TRBV6-6 and TRBJ2-3, with a possible D match to TRBD2 (5 bases). This receptor was obtained from an adult in good health. Source: peripheral blood, taken on day 0 of AZD1222 vaccination. In DNA, the CDR3 is TGTGCCAGCAGTGCCCGGAGCGGCGCAGATACGCAGTATTTT. Translating it yields CASSARSGADTQYF.